This TCR beta chain originates from a study of blood T cell repertoires in COVID-19. Looking at the study overall: Both acute and convalescent COVID-19 samples were obtained from the United States, Italy and Spain. PBMCs, B-cell-depleted T cells, or T cells provided the cDNA or gDNA that made up the material.

As processed by the authors: Amplification of reference gene primers provided the estimated nucleated cell counts. Libraries were prepared by immunoSEQ multiplex PCR; TCRdb keeps only in-frame clonotypes and omits some of them. The V and J calls and the clone size are those of that table, but D and trimming were determined from the DNA. Among about 77,000 clones, under 95% were seen once, and the ten largest hold about a sixth. This CDR3 spans 15 amino acids. Germline V lookup: CDR1 SGHTA, CDR2 FQGNSA. J was trimmed by 3 bases and V by 5 bases; bases with no gene match: 6. The clonotype comes from a woman older than 75 with active or convalescent COVID-19. Material for sequencing was peripheral blood. J is TRBJ1-4 and V is TRBV7-2; TRBD1 matches at 7 bases. The CDR3 region has the DNA TGTGCCAGCAGCCCCATGACAGGGTCTAATGAAAAACTGTTTTTT. Protein: CASSPMTGSNEKLFF.